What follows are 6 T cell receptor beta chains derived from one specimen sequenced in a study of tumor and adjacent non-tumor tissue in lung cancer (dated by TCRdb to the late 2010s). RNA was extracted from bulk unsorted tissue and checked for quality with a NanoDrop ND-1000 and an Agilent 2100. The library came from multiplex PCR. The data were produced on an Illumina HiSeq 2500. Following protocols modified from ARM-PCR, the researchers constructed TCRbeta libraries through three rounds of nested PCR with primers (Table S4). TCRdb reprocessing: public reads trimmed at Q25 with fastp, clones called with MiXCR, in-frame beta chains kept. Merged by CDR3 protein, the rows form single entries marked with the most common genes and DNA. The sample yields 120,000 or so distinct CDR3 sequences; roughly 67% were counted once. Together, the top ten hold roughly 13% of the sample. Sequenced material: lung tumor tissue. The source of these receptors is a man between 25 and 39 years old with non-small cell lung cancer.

The CDR3 loop reads CTNEWALNTEAFF. The DNA of the CDR3 is TGTACCAACGAGTGGGCCTTGAACACTGAAGCTTTCTTT. The chain recombines TRBV6-2 or TRBV6-3 with TRBJ1-1; no clear D gene. The CDR3 is made up of 13 amino acids. Germline V lookup: CDR1 MNHEY, CDR2 SVGEGT.

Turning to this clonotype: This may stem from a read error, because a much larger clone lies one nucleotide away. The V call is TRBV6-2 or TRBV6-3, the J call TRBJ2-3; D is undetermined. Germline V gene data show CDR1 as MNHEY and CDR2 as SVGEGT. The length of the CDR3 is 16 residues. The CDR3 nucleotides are TGTGCCAGCAGCCCCGGTTCGGTACTCCTCACAGATACGCGGTATTTT. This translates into CASSPGSVLLTDTRYF.

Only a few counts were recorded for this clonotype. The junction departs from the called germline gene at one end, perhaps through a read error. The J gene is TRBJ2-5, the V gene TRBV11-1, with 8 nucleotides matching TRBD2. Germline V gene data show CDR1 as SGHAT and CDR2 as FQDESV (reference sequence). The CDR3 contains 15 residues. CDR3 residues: CPSSPSVTSAETQYF. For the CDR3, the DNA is TGTCCCAGCAGCCCTTCCGTGACTAGCGCAGAGACCCAGTACTTC.

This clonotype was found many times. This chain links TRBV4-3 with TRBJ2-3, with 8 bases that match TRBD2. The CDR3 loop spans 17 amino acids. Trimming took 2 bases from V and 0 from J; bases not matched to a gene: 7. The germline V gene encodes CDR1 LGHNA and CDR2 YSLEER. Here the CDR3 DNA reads TGCGCCAGCAGCCAACAGAAAGGACTAGCTAGCACAGATACGCAGTATTTT. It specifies CASSQQKGLASTDTQYF.

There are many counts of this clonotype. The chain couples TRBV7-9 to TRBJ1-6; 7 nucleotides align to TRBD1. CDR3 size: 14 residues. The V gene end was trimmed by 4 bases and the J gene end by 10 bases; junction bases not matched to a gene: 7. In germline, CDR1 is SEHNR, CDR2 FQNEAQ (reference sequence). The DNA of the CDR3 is TGTGCCAGCAGCTCTGGGACAGTCGGATCACCCCTCCACTTT. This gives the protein CASSSGTVGSPLHF. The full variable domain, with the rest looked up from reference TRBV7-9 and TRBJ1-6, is DTGVSQNPRHKITKRGQNVTFRCDPISEHNRLYWYRQTLGQGPEFLTYFQNEAQLEKSRLLSDRFSAERPKGSFSTLEIQRTEQGDSAMYLCASSSGTVGSPLHFGNGTRLTVT.

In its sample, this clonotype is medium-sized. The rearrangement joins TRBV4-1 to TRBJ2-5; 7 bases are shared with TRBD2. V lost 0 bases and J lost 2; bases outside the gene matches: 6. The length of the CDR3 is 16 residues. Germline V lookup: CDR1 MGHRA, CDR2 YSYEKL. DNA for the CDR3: TGCGCCAGCAGCCAAGACCCCCTAGCGGAGCAAGAGACCCAGTACTTC. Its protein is CASSQDPLAEQETQYF.